This is a list of T cell receptor beta chains from one sample in a study of blood T cell repertoires in COVID-19. Repertoires were generated with immunoSEQ multiplex PCR, while TCRdb's copy carries only in-frame clones and drops some. The sample holds roughly 240,000 clones; 75% to 85% are singletons and the top ten take less than 6.5%. Sequenced sample: peripheral blood. The receptors derive from a man aged 50-59 years with COVID-19, enrolled during active disease. Each CDR3 is given with its conserved first and last residue. The order of the fields is J gene, V gene, D gene, clone size, CDR3 DNA, CDR3 protein. A D gene is named only where the DNA matches it firmly. Clone size, where shown, is once, few, many, or a class for clones that have expanded.

j_gene: TRBJ1-1
v_gene: TRBV5-4
d_gene: .
abundance: .
CDR3nt: TGTGCCAGCAGCACGCAGGTGAACACTGAAGCTTTCTTT
CDR3aa: CASSTQVNTEAFF

j_gene: TRBJ1-2
v_gene: TRBV12-3/TRBV12-4
d_gene: TRBD1
abundance: .
CDR3nt: TGTGCCAGCCGACGACAGGGGGCTACGGGCTACACCTTC
CDR3aa: CASRRQGATGYTF

j_gene: TRBJ1-3
v_gene: TRBV6-6
d_gene: .
abundance: .
CDR3nt: TGTGCCAGCAGCACCCGGGTCCGTACTGGAAACACCATATATTTT
CDR3aa: CASSTRVRTGNTIYF

j_gene: TRBJ2-2
v_gene: TRBV27
d_gene: TRBD1
abundance: .
CDR3nt: TGTGCCAGCACCCCGGGACAGGGGATTCCCGGGGAGCTGTTTTTT
CDR3aa: CASTPGQGIPGELFF

j_gene: TRBJ1-1
v_gene: TRBV7-3
d_gene: .
abundance: .
CDR3nt: TGTGCCAGCAGCCCCCTTCCGAACACTGAAGCTTTCTTT
CDR3aa: CASSPLPNTEAFF

j_gene: TRBJ1-6
v_gene: TRBV9
d_gene: TRBD1
abundance: .
CDR3nt: TGTGCCAGCAGTGCCACAGGGGGGGCTTCGACGTCCCTCCACTTT
CDR3aa: CASSATGGASTSLHF

j_gene: TRBJ1-5
v_gene: TRBV19
d_gene: .
abundance: .
CDR3nt: TGTGCCAGTCACATCCCAGGGTCCCATCAGCCCCAGCATTTT
CDR3aa: CASHIPGSHQPQHF

j_gene: TRBJ1-6
v_gene: TRBV5-1
d_gene: .
abundance: .
CDR3nt: TGCGCCAGCAGCCCAGAGGGGGGGACTTCACCCCTCCACTTT
CDR3aa: CASSPEGGTSPLHF

j_gene: TRBJ2-1
v_gene: TRBV9
d_gene: .
abundance: .
CDR3nt: TGTGCCAGCAGCGCAAACAATGAGCAGTTCTTC
CDR3aa: CASSANNEQFF

j_gene: TRBJ2-7
v_gene: TRBV5-5
d_gene: .
abundance: .
CDR3nt: TGTGCCAGCAAGTCAGGTTTTTCCACCTACGAGCAGTACTTC
CDR3aa: CASKSGFSTYEQYF

j_gene: TRBJ2-5
v_gene: TRBV19
d_gene: .
abundance: .
CDR3nt: TGTGCCAGTAGTAGGGGCCTCCAAGAGACCCAGTACTTC
CDR3aa: CASSRGLQETQYF

j_gene: TRBJ1-6
v_gene: TRBV27
d_gene: TRBD1
abundance: once
CDR3nt: TGTGCCAGCAGTTTCGACAGGGGTACTGCTAATTCACCCCTCCACTTT
CDR3aa: CASSFDRGTANSPLHF

j_gene: TRBJ2-1
v_gene: TRBV29-1
d_gene: TRBD1
abundance: .
CDR3nt: TGCAGCGGAGTCAGGGGGCTTGTTTTAAATGAGCAGTTCTTC
CDR3aa: CSGVRGLVLNEQFF

j_gene: TRBJ2-5
v_gene: TRBV24-1
d_gene: .
abundance: .
CDR3nt: TGTGCCACCAGTGATTGGACTCGAGAGACCCAGTACTTC
CDR3aa: CATSDWTRETQYF

j_gene: TRBJ1-3
v_gene: TRBV6-5
d_gene: TRBD1
abundance: .
CDR3nt: TGTGCCGGAGGACAGGGGGCGAGCTCTGGAAACACCATATATTTT
CDR3aa: CAGGQGASSGNTIYF

j_gene: TRBJ2-1
v_gene: TRBV19
d_gene: TRBD2
abundance: .
CDR3nt: TGTGCCAGTAGTGTAGCGGGGGGGACCTACAATGAGCAGTTCTTC
CDR3aa: CASSVAGGTYNEQFF

j_gene: TRBJ1-1
v_gene: TRBV6-5
d_gene: TRBD1
abundance: .
CDR3nt: TGTGCCAGCAGCAGGGACAGGGGGTCCACTGAAGCTTTCTTT
CDR3aa: CASSRDRGSTEAFF